This TCR beta chain is from a study of T cells after yellow fever vaccination. At the level of the study: Low-cell-number fractions underwent preparation using SMART-Seq v4 Ultra Low Input.

The study's findings and limits: The appearance of a small share of clonotypes in both CD4 and CD8 compartments was observed. Post-booster reappearance was seen for most primary-vaccination clones (around 96% CD4, roughly 86% CD8).

CDR3 length: 14 amino acids. V was cut by 3 bases and J by 0 bases, with 9 bases left in between. CDR1 is GTSNPN and CDR2 is SVGIG in the germline V gene (reference sequence). Remarks on this clonotype: The antigen is undetermined.

They built TCR cDNA with 5'RACE template switching, a step that put in a universal primer site and UMIs. TCRdb independently ran MiXCR on the 5' RACE reads; one entry per CDR3 protein. The sample has about 500,000 distinct CDR3 sequences; approximately 16% are singletons. The chain combines TRBV30 with TRBJ2-1; TRBD1 is a possible D gene (5 bases). This specimen consisted of PBMCs, obtained less than 6 days after the first yellow fever vaccination. The sequence came from a man younger than 35 who received the YFV17D yellow fever vaccine. The chain's CDR3 is CAWRGLSSYNEQFF. The CDR3 DNA reads as TGTGCCTGGAGGGGGCTCAGCTCCTACAATGAGCAGTTCTTC.